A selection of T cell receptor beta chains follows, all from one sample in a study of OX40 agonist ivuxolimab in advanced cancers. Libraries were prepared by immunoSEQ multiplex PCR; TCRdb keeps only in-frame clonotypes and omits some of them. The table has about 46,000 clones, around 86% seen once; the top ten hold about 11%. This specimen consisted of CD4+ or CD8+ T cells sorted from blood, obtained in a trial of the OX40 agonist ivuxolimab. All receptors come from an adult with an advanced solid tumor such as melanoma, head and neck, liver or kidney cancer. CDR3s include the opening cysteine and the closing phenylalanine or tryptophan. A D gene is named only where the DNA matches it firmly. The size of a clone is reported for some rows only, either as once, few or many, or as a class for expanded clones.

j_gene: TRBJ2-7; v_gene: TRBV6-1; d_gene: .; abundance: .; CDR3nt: TGTGCCAGCAGCTTAGGACCCATCTCCTACGAGCAGTACTTC; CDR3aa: CASSLGPISYEQYF
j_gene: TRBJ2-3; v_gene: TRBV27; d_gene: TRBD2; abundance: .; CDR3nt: TGTGCCAGCACCTCACTAGCGGGAGGGATGAGGGATACGCAGTATTTT; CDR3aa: CASTSLAGGMRDTQYF
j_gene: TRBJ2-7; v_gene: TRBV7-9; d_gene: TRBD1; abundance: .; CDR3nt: TGTGCCAGCACTTCGGACCGGGACAGGGCCTACGAGCAGTACTTC; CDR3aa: CASTSDRDRAYEQYF
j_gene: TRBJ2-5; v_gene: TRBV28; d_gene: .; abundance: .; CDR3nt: TGTGCCAGCAGTTTATTAGGGGTCCGTGGGGCGCAAGAGACCCAGTACTTC; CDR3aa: CASSLLGVRGAQETQYF
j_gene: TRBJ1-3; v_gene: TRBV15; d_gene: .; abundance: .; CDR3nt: TGTGCCACCAGCAGAGGGGTCCTCGAGGCAGGACCAGACTCTGGAAACACCATATATTTT; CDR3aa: CATSRGVLEAGPDSGNTIYF
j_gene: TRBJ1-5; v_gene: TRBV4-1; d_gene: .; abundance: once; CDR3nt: TGCGCCAGCAGCCAAGACTGGCAAGGAGGCAATCAGCCCCAGCATTTT; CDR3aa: CASSQDWQGGNQPQHF
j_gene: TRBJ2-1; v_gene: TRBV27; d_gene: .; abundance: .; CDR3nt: TGTGCCAGCAGTTTAATGGACAGCCACAATGAGCAGTTCTTC; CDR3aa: CASSLMDSHNEQFF
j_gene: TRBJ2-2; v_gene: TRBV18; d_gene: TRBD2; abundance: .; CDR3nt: TGTGCCAGCTCACCGGGACTAGCGGCTAACACCGGGGAGCTGTTTTTT; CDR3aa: CASSPGLAANTGELFF
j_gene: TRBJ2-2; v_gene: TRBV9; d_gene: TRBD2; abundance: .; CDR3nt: TGTGCCAGCAGCGTAGATGCGGGAGGGCCCTCCGGGGAGCTGTTTTTT; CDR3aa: CASSVDAGGPSGELFF
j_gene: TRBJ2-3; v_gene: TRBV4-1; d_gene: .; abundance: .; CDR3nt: TGCGCCAGCGCACCAGTGGGGACAGATACGCAGTATTTT; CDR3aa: CASAPVGTDTQYF
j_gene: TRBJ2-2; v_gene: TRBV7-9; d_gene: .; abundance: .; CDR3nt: TGTGCCAGCAGCTTATATAGCGGGGAGCTGTTTTTT; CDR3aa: CASSLYSGELFF
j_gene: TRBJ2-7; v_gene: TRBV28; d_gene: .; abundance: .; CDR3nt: TGTGCCAGCAGTCCTTTGGACAGACCCCACGAGCAGTACTTC; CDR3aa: CASSPLDRPHEQYF
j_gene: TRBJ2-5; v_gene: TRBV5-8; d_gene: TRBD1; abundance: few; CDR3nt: TGTGCCAGCAGCTTGGGAGTGATACAGGGGGCCGCGGAGACCCAGTACTTC; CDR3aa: CASSLGVIQGAAETQYF